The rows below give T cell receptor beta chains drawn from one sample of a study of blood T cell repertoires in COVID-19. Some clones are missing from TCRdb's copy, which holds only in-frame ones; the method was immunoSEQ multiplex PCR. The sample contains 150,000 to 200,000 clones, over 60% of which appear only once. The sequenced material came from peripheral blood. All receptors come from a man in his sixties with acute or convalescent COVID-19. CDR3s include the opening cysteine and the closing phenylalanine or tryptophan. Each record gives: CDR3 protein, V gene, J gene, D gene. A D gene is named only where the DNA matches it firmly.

CDR3aa: CASSTGTVGTDTQYF
v_gene: TRBV9
j_gene: TRBJ2-3
d_gene: TRBD1

CDR3aa: CASSLTGRETQYF
v_gene: TRBV5-5
j_gene: TRBJ2-5
d_gene: TRBD1

CDR3aa: CAIYPGTAQGDLTF
v_gene: TRBV10-3
j_gene: TRBJ2-6
d_gene: TRBD1

CDR3aa: CASSLSGTRDEQFF
v_gene: TRBV5-1
j_gene: TRBJ2-1
d_gene: TRBD2

CDR3aa: CASSPTAESFYGYTF
v_gene: TRBV7-3
j_gene: TRBJ1-2
d_gene: -

CDR3aa: CASSEMVRAEAFF
v_gene: TRBV6-1
j_gene: TRBJ1-1
d_gene: -

CDR3aa: CASSPQVGPNTEAFF
v_gene: TRBV7-8
j_gene: TRBJ1-1
d_gene: -

CDR3aa: CASSTGGGVNQPQHF
v_gene: TRBV6-5
j_gene: TRBJ1-5
d_gene: -

CDR3aa: CASRYTGTGGGSPLHF
v_gene: TRBV28
j_gene: TRBJ1-6
d_gene: TRBD1

CDR3aa: CATSPNTGTGTNYGYTF
v_gene: TRBV15
j_gene: TRBJ1-2
d_gene: TRBD1

CDR3aa: CASSPDRGGGLNTEAFF
v_gene: TRBV4-3
j_gene: TRBJ1-1
d_gene: TRBD1

CDR3aa: CASRAGRWGQETQYF
v_gene: TRBV6-5
j_gene: TRBJ2-5
d_gene: -

CDR3aa: CASSLGTGGVHGELFF
v_gene: TRBV5-1
j_gene: TRBJ2-2
d_gene: TRBD1

CDR3aa: CASSRTVGYGYTF
v_gene: TRBV6-5
j_gene: TRBJ1-2
d_gene: -

CDR3aa: CASSQAWVGDDGYTF
v_gene: TRBV3-1/TRBV3-2
j_gene: TRBJ1-2
d_gene: -

CDR3aa: CASNRGWITGELFF
v_gene: TRBV19
j_gene: TRBJ2-2
d_gene: TRBD1

CDR3aa: CASSQEYSGQGNTEAFF
v_gene: TRBV3-1/TRBV3-2
j_gene: TRBJ1-1
d_gene: TRBD1

CDR3aa: CASRATGPGELFF
v_gene: TRBV7-3
j_gene: TRBJ2-2
d_gene: -

CDR3aa: CASTAGYTEAFF
v_gene: TRBV19
j_gene: TRBJ1-1
d_gene: -

CDR3aa: CASSSKGRGGYGNTIYF
v_gene: TRBV21-1
j_gene: TRBJ1-3
d_gene: -

CDR3aa: CASSVDGRGLPNEQFF
v_gene: TRBV9
j_gene: TRBJ2-1
d_gene: TRBD1

CDR3aa: CASSKDQGYIGPEPDYGYTF
v_gene: TRBV21-1
j_gene: TRBJ1-2
d_gene: -

CDR3aa: CASRGVGYTEAFF
v_gene: TRBV12-3/TRBV12-4
j_gene: TRBJ1-1
d_gene: -